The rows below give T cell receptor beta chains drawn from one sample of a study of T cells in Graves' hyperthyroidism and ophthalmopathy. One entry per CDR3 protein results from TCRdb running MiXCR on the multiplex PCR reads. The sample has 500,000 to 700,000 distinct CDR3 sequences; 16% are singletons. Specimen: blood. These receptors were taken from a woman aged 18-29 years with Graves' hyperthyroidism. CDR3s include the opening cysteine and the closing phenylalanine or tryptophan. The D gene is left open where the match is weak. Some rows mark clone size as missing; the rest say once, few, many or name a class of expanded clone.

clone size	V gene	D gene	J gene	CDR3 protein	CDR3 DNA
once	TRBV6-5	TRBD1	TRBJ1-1	CASSSPGQGAFNTEAFF	TGTGCCAGCAGTTCCCCGGGACAGGGGGCTTTTAACACTGAAGCTTTCTTT
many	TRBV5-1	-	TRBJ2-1	CASSASGSYNEQFF	TGCGCCAGCAGCGCCTCGGGTTCGTACAATGAGCAGTTCTTC
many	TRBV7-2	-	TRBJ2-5	CASSLSLLGPSETQYF	TGTGCCAGCAGCCTCTCATTGCTCGGTCCTTCAGAGACCCAGTACTTC
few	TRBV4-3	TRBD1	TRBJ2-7	CASSQENQGAYEQYF	TGCGCCAGCAGCCAAGAAAATCAGGGGGCCTACGAGCAGTACTTC
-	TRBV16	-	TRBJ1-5	CASSQTYRINQPQHF	TGTGCCAGCAGCCAAACCTACAGGATAAATCAGCCCCAGCATTTT
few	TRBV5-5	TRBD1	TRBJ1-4	CASSFGGTGWEKLFF	TGTGCCAGCAGCTTCGGTGGGACAGGGTGGGAAAAACTGTTTTTT
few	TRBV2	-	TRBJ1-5	CASSEAWGSNQPQHF	TGTGCCAGCAGTGAAGCATGGGGATCCAATCAGCCCCAGCATTTT
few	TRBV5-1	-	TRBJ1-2	CASSLPDRPGGYTF	TGCGCCAGCAGCCTGCCTGACCGACCTGGTGGCTACACCTTC
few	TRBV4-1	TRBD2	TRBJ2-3	CASSKGLARTDTQYF	TGCGCCAGCAGCAAAGGACTAGCGAGAACAGATACGCAGTATTTT
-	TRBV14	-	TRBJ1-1	CASSPGPGPPRNTEAFF	TGTGCCAGCAGCCCAGGACCGGGCCCACCTCGGAACACTGAAGCTTTCTTT
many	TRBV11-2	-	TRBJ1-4	CASSFPGSGEKLFF	TGTGCCAGCAGCTTCCCGGGTTCTGGGGAAAAACTGTTTTTT
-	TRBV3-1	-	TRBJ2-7	CASSRPGGGYEQYF	TGTGCCAGCAGTCGACCTGGGGGAGGCTACGAGCAGTACTTC
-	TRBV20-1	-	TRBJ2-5	CSAPRGSLKKTQYF	TGCAGTGCTCCCAGGGGTTCCCTCAAGAAGACCCAGTACTTC
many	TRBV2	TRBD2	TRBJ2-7	CASTHRLAGPYEQYF	TGTGCCAGCACCCACCGGCTAGCGGGGCCCTACGAGCAGTACTTC
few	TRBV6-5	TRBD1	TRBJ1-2	CASSAGQGLGGYTF	TGTGCCAGCAGTGCGGGACAGGGCCTAGGTGGCTACACCTTC
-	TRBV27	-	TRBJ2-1	CASSSMGLRAGNEQFF	TGTGCCAGCAGTAGCATGGGCCTTCGAGCAGGCAATGAGCAGTTCTTC
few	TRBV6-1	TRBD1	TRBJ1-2	CASSPITGTGVGYTF	TGTGCCAGCAGCCCAATCACCGGGACAGGGGTGGGCTACACCTTC
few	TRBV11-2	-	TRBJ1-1	CASSFRGGPEAFF	TGTGCCAGCAGCTTTCGGGGGGGCCCTGAAGCTTTCTTT
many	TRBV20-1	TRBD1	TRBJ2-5	CSASRGRETQYF	TGCAGTGCTAGCAGGGGGCGAGAGACCCAGTACTTC
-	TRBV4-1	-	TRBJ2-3	CASSLTQGARDTQYF	TGCGCCAGCAGTCTTACTCAGGGAGCCAGAGATACGCAGTATTTT
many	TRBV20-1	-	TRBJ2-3	CSARLSTDTQYF	TGCAGTGCTAGACTAAGCACAGATACGCAGTATTTT
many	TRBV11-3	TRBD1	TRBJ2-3	CASSLGQGAADTQYF	TGTGCCAGCAGCCTCGGACAGGGGGCCGCAGATACGCAGTATTTT
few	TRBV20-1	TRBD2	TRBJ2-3	CSAVTSAGTDTQYF	TGCAGTGCTGTAACTAGCGCGGGTACAGATACGCAGTATTTT
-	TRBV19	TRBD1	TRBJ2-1	CASSIDLWTGGEQFF	TGTGCCAGTAGTATAGATCTATGGACAGGGGGTGAGCAGTTCTTC
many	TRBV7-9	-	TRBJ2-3	CASSLVGRSTDTQYF	TGTGCCAGCAGCTTAGTTGGCAGGAGCACAGATACGCAGTATTTT
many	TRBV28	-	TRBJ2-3	CASSPLTVLTDTQYF	TGTGCCAGCAGTCCCCTGACAGTGCTCACAGATACGCAGTATTTT
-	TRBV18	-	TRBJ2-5	CASSLGQHRQETQYF	TGTGCCAGCTCACTCGGACAGCACCGCCAAGAGACCCAGTACTTC
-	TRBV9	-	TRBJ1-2	CASSVAPGPNYGYTF	TGTGCCAGCAGCGTAGCCCCGGGCCCTAACTATGGCTACACCTTC
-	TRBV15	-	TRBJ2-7	CATSRDGRDGSYEQYF	TGTGCCACCAGCAGAGATGGGCGGGACGGGAGCTACGAGCAGTACTTC
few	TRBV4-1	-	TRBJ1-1	CASSQEGTLNTEAFF	TGCGCCAGCAGCCAAGAGGGGACGTTGAACACTGAAGCTTTCTTT
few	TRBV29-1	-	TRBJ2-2	CSVDGQTDTGELFF	TGCAGCGTTGATGGACAGACCGACACCGGGGAGCTGTTTTTT
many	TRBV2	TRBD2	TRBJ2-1	CASSESVAGGPPEQFF	TGTGCCAGCAGTGAATCGGTGGCGGGAGGGCCTCCGGAGCAGTTCTTC
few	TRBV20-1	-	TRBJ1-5	CSARDGGGVQPQHF	TGCAGTGCTAGAGATGGGGGGGGCGTTCAGCCCCAGCATTTT
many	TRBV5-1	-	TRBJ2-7	CASSLDGTRSYEQYF	TGCGCCAGCAGCTTGGACGGGACCCGCTCCTACGAGCAGTACTTC
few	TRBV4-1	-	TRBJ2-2	CASSQEVLGLRNGELFF	TGCGCCAGCAGCCAAGAGGTCCTAGGGTTGAGGAACGGGGAGCTGTTTTTT
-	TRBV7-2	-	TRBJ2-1	CASSRQEDSYNEQFF	TGTGCCAGCAGCCGACAGGAGGACTCCTACAATGAGCAGTTCTTC
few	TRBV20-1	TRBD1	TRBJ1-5	CSARGGTGRDQPQHF	TGCAGTGCTAGGGGGGGGACAGGGAGGGATCAGCCCCAGCATTTT
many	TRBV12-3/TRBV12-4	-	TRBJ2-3	CASSSGTYRDTQYF	TGTGCCAGCAGCTCCGGGACCTACCGAGATACGCAGTATTTT
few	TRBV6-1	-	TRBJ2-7	CANHRDPSTFSYEQYF	TGTGCCAACCACCGGGACCCGAGCACCTTCTCCTACGAGCAGTACTTC
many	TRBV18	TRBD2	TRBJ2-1	CASSDLAVNEQFF	TGTGCCAGCTCAGACCTAGCGGTTAATGAGCAGTTCTTC
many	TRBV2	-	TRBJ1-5	CASSDRASPYSNQPQHF	TGTGCCAGCAGTGACAGGGCGAGCCCTTATAGCAATCAGCCCCAGCATTTT
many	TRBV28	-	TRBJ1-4	CASSLTTVNEKLFF	TGTGCCAGCAGTTTAACAACGGTTAATGAAAAACTGTTTTTT
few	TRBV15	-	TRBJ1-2	CATSRGPDSSDGYTF	TGTGCCACCAGCAGAGGCCCAGACAGTTCGGATGGCTACACCTTC
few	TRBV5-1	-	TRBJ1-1	CASSLAAGQPTEAFF	TGCGCCAGCAGCTTGGCCGCAGGCCAGCCCACTGAAGCTTTCTTT
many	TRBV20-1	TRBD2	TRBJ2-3	CSARDPGGGASDTQYF	TGCAGTGCTAGAGATCCCGGCGGGGGGGCCAGTGATACGCAGTATTTT
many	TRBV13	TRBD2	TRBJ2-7	CASSSKTSGTYEQYF	TGTGCCAGCAGCTCGAAGACTAGCGGGACCTACGAGCAGTACTTC
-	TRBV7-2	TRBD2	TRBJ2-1	CASSPTRGRSYNDQFF	TGTGCCAGCAGCCCGACGCGGGGGAGATCCTACAATGATCAGTTCTTC
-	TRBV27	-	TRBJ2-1	CASSFQPHYNEQFF	TGTGCCAGCAGTTTCCAGCCTCACTACAATGAGCAGTTCTTC
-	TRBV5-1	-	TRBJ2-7	CASSLVYRGAMSSYEQYF	TGCGCCAGCAGCTTGGTTTATCGTGGGGCCATGAGCTCCTACGAGCAGTACTTC
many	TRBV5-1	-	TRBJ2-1	CASSLVGETYNEQFF	TGCGCCAGCAGCCTTGTGGGAGAAACCTACAATGAGCAGTTCTTC
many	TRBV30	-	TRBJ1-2	CAWSDEGHYGYTF	TGTGCCTGGAGTGATGAGGGCCACTATGGCTACACCTTC
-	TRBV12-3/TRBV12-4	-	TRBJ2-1	CASSPRIPYNEQFF	TGTGCCAGCAGTCCCAGGATCCCCTACAATGAGCAGTTCTTC
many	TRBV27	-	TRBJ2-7	CASSLSPGVSYEQYF	TGTGCCAGCAGTTTAAGTCCGGGGGTATCTTACGAGCAGTACTTC
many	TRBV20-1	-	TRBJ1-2	CSARGGADGYTF	TGCAGTGCTAGAGGAGGGGCTGACGGCTACACCTTC
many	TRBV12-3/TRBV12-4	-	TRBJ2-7	CASRLGNYEQYF	TGTGCCAGCAGACTGGGGAACTACGAGCAGTACTTC
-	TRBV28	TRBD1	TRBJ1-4	CASSSPGGEGEKLFF	TGTGCCAGCAGTTCGCCAGGGGGAGAAGGTGAAAAACTGTTTTTT
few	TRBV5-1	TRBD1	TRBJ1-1	CASSLTGDRDNTEAFF	TGCGCCAGCAGCTTGACGGGGGACAGGGATAACACTGAAGCTTTCTTT
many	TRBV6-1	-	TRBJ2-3	CASRSSGGEDTQYF	TGTGCCAGCAGGTCCTCAGGCGGTGAAGATACGCAGTATTTT
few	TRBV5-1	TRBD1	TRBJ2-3	CASTDRAAVTQYF	TGCGCCAGCACCGACAGGGCGGCCGTTACGCAGTATTTT